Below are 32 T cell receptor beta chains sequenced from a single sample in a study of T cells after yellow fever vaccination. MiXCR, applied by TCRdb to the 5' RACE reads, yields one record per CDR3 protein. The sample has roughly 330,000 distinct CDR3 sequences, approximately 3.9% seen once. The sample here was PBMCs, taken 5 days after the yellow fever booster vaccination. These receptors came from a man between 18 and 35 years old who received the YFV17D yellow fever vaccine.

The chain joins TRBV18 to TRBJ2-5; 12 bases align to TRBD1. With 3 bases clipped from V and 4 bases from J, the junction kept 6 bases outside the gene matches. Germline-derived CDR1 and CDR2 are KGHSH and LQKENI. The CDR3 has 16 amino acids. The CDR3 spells CASSPLGTGGAETQYF. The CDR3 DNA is TGTGCCAGCTCACCCCTCGGGACAGGGGGCGCAGAGACCCAGTACTTC.

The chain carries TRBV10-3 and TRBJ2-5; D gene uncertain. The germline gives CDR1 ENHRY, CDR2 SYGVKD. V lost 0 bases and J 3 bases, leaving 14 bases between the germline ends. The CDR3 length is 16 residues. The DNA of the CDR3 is TGTGCCATCAGTGAGTCGGGTGGTTACACCAAAGAGACCCAGTACTTC. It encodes CAISESGGYTKETQYF.

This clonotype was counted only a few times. DNA for the CDR3: TGCGCCAGCAGCTTGGCCCAGTCGAACACCGGGGAGCTGTTTTTT. Translated, it gives CASSLAQSNTGELFF. V gene TRBV5-1 combines with J gene TRBJ2-2; D gene unclear. The CDR3 contains 15 residues. Trimming stripped 0 bases from V and 0 bases from J, with 6 bases between. Per the germline V gene, CDR1 is SGHRS and CDR2 is YFSETQ.

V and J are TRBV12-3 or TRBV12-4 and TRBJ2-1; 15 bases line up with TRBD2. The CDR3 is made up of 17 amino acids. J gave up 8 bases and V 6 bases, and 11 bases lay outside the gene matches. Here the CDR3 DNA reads TGTGCCAGCAGCCCTGAGGGGGGACTAGCGGGGGGTCATGAGCAGTTCTTC. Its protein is CASSPEGGLAGGHEQFF.

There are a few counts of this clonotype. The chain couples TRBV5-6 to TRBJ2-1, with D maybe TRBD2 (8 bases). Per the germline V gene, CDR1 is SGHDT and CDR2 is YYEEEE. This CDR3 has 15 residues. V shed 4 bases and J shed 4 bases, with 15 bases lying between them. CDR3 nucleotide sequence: TGTGCCAGCAGCACGGGGGGGACAGTTTACAATGAGCAGTTCTTC. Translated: CASSTGGTVYNEQFF.

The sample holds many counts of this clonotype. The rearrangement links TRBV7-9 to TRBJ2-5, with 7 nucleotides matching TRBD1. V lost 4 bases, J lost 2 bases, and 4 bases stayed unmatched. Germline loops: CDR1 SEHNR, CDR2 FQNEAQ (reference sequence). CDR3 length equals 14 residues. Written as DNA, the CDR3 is TGTGCCAGCAGCTCCCCGGGACAGCAAGAGACCCAGTACTTC. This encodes CASSSPGQQETQYF.

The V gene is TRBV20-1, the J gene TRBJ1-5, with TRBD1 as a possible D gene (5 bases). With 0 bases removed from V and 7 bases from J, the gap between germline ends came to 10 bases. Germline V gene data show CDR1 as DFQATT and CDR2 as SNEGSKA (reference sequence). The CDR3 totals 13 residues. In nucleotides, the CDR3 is TGCAGTGCTAGAGATCAGGGCCGACAGCCCCAGCATTTT. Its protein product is CSARDQGRQPQHF.

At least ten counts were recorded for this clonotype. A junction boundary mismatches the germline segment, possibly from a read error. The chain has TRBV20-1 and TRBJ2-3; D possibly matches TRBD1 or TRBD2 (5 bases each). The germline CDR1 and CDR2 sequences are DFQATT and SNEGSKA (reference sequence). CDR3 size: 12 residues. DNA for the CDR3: TGCAGTGCCTTTGGGGACGCGCCCCGGTGGGATTTT. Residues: CSAFGDAPRWDF.

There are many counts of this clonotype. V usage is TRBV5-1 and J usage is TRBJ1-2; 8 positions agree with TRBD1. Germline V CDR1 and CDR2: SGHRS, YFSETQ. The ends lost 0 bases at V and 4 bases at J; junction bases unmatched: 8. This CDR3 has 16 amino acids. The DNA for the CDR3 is TGCGCCAGCAGCTTGGATATGGGACAGGCTACCTATGGCTACACCTTC. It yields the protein CASSLDMGQATYGYTF.

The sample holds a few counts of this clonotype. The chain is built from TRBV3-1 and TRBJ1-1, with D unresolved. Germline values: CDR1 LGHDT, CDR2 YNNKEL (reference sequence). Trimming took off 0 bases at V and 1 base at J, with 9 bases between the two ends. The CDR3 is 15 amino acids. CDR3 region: CASSQESAGNTEAFF. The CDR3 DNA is TGTGCCAGCAGCCAAGAGAGCGCAGGGAACACTGAAGCTTTCTTT.

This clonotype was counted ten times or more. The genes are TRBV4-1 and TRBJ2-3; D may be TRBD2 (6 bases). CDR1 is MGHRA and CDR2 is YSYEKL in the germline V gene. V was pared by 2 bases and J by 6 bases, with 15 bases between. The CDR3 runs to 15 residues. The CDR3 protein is CASSQRWVGGDTQYF. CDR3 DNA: TGCGCCAGCAGCCAACGGTGGGTTGGAGGGGATACGCAGTATTTT.

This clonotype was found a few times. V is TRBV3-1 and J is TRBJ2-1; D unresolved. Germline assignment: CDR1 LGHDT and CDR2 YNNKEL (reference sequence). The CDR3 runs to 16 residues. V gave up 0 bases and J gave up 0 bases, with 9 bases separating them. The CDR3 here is CASSQDGQNSYNEQFF. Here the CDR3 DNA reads TGTGCCAGCAGCCAAGATGGGCAGAACTCCTACAATGAGCAGTTCTTC.

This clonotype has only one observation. CDR3 bases: TGTGCCAGCTCACTGACAGGGGGCGAATCACCCCTCCACTTT. This gives the protein CASSLTGGESPLHF. V gene TRBV18 combines with J gene TRBJ1-6, with 10 nucleotides matching TRBD1. V shed 4 bases and J 10 bases; nucleotides not matched to a gene: 4. Germline V gene data show CDR1 as KGHSH and CDR2 as LQKENI. The CDR3 contains 14 residues.

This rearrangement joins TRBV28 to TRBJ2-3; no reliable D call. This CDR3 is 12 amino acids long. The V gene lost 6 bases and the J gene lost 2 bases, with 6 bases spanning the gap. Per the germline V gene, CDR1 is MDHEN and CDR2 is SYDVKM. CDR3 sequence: CASSQITDTQYF. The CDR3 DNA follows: TGTGCCAGCAGCCAGATCACAGATACGCAGTATTTT.

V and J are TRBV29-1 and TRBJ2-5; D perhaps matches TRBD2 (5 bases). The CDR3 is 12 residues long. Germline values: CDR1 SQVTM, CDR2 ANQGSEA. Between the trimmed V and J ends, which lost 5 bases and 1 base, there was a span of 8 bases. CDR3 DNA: TGCAGCGTTTCCGGGGTCCAAGAGACCCAGTACTTC. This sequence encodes CSVSGVQETQYF.

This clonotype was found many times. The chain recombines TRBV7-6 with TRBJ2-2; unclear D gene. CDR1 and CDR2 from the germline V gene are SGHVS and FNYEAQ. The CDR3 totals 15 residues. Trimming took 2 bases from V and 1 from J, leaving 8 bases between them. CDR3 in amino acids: CASSLRPGNTGELFF. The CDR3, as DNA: TGTGCCAGCAGCTTAAGACCCGGGAACACCGGGGAGCTGTTTTTT. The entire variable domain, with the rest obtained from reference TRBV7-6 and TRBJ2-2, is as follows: GAGVSQSPRYKVTKRGQDVALRCDPISGHVSLYWYRQALGQGPEFLTYFNYEAQQDKSGLPNDRFSAERPEGSISTLTIQRTEQRDSAMYRCASSLRPGNTGELFFGEGSRLTVL.

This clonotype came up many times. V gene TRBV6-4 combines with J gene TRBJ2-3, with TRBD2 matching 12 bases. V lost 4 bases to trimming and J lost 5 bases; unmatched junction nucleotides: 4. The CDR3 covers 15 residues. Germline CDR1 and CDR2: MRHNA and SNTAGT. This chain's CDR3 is CASSVLAGGGDTQYF. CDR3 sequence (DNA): TGTGCCAGCAGTGTACTAGCGGGGGGTGGAGATACGCAGTATTTT.

DNA for the CDR3: TGTGCCAGCACGCCCGGCAGCTACAATGAGCAGTTCTTC. It specifies CASTPGSYNEQFF. The chain carries TRBV7-6 and TRBJ2-1; D remains ambiguous. Germline V gene sequence: CDR1 SGHVS, CDR2 FNYEAQ. This CDR3 contains 13 residues. V was cut by 7 bases and J by 3 bases, with 10 bases left in between.

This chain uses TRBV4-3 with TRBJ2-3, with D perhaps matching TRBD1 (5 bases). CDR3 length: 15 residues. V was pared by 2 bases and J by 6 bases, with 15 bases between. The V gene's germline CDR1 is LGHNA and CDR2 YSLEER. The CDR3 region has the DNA TGCGCCAGCAGCCAAAAGGCCAGGGATGGGGATACGCAGTATTTT. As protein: CASSQKARDGDTQYF.

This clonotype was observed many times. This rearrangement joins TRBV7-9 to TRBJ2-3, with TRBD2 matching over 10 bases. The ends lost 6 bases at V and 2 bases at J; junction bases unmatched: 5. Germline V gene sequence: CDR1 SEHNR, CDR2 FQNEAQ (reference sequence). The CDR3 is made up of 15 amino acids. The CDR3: CASSSLAGATDTQYF. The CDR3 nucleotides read TGTGCCAGCAGTTCCCTAGCGGGGGCCACAGATACGCAGTATTTT.

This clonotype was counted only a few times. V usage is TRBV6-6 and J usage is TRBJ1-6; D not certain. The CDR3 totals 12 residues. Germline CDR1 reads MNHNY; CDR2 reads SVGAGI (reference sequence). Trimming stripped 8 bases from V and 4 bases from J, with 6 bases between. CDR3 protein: CASALYNSPLHF. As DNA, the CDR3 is TGTGCCAGCGCCCTGTATAATTCACCCCTCCACTTT.

CDR3 sequence (DNA): TGTGCCGGCCTCTCAGGTGCAGGAGCTTTCTTT. Protein product: CAGLSGAGAFF. The chain uses TRBV10-3 and TRBJ1-1; D not certain. Germline values: CDR1 ENHRY, CDR2 SYGVKD. V lost 11 bases and J lost 10, with 17 bases in between. The CDR3 runs 11 residues.

The CDR3 here is CASSLRREQYF. The CDR3 DNA is TGTGCCAGCAGCCTCCGTAGAGAGCAGTACTTC. The chain combines TRBV12-3 or TRBV12-4 with TRBJ2-7; D is ambiguous. This CDR3 contains 11 residues. Deletions cut 6 bases from V and 7 bases from J, with 10 bases between.

CDR3 sequence: CASSSFTAGPEAFF. The CDR3 DNA is TGTGCCAGCAGCTCCTTTACGGCGGGTCCTGAAGCTTTCTTT. The rearrangement links TRBV6-6 to TRBJ1-1; D gene unclear. Germline assignment: CDR1 MNHNY and CDR2 SVGAGI (reference sequence). V lost 6 bases and J 6 bases, leaving 17 bases between the germline ends. CDR3 length: 14 amino acids.

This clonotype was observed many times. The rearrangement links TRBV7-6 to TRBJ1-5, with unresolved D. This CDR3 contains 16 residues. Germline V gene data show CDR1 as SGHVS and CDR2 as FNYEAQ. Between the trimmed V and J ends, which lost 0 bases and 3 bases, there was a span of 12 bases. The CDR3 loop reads CASSLASPEANQPQHF. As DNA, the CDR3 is TGTGCCAGCAGCTTAGCGTCCCCGGAGGCCAATCAGCCCCAGCATTTT.

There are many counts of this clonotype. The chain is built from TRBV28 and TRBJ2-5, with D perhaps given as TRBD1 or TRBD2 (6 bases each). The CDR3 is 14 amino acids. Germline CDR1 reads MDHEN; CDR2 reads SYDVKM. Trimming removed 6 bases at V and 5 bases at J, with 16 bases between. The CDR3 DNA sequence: TGTGCCAGCAGCGCTAGTAGGGGGGAGGAGACCCAGTACTTC. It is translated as CASSASRGEETQYF.

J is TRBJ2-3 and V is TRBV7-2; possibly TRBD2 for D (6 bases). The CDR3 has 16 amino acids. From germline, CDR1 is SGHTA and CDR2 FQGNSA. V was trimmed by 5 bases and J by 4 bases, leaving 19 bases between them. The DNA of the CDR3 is TGTGCCAGCAGCCGCGGGACTCCCCATCGCGCAGATACGCAGTATTTT. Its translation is CASSRGTPHRADTQYF.

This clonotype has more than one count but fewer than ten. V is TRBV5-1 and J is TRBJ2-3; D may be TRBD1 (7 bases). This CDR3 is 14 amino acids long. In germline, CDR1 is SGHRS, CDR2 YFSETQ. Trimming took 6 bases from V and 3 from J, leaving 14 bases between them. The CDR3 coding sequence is TGCGCCAGCAAAGGAGGGACAGCTACAGATACGCAGTATTTT. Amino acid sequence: CASKGGTATDTQYF. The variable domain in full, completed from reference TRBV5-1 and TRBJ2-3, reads KAGVTQTPRYLIKTRGQQVTLSCSPISGHRSVSWYQQTPGQGLQFLFEYFSETQRNKGNFPGRFSGRQFSNSRSEMNVSTLELGDSALYLCASKGGTATDTQYFGPGTRLTVL.

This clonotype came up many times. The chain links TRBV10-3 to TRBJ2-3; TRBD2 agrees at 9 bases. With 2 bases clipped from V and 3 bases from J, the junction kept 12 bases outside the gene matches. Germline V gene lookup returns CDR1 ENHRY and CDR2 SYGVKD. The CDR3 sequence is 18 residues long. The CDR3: CAISEPEGRGGSTDTQYF. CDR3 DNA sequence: TGTGCCATCAGTGAGCCCGAAGGGCGGGGGGGCTCTACAGATACGCAGTATTTT.

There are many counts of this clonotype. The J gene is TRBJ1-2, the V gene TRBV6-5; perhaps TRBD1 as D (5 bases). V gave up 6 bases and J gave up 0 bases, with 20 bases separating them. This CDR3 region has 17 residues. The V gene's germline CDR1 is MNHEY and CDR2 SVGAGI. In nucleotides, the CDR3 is TGTGCCAGCAGACCCCTTTTACGGCAGGGAACTAACTATGGCTACACCTTC. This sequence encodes CASRPLLRQGTNYGYTF.

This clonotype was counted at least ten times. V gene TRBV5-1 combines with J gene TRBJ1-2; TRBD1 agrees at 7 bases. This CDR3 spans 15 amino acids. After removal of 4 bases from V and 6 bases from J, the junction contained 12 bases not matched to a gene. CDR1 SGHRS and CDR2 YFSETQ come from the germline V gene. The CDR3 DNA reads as TGCGCCAGCAGCCGGTCAGGGGGTAATCTGGATGGCTACACCTTC. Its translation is CASSRSGGNLDGYTF. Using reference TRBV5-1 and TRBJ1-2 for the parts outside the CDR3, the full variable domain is KAGVTQTPRYLIKTRGQQVTLSCSPISGHRSVSWYQQTPGQGLQFLFEYFSETQRNKGNFPGRFSGRQFSNSRSEMNVSTLELGDSALYLCASSRSGGNLDGYTFGSGTRLTVV.

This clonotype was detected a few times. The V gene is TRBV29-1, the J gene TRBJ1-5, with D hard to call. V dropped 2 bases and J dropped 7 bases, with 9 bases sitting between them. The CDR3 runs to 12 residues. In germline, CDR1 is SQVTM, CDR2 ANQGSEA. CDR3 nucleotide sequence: TGCAGCGTTGAAATTGGGAACCAGCCCCAGCATTTT. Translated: CSVEIGNQPQHF.